This TCR beta chain was sequenced during a study of OX40 agonist ivuxolimab in advanced cancers. Across the study: In this trial design, patients received ivuxolimab intravenously at 0.01 to 10 mg/kg every 2 weeks.

Baseline, cycle 4 day 1, and cycle 7 day 1 were the blood sampling points. The study, taken as a whole, reports: On average, CD8+ T cells had more expanded clones than CD4+. At 0.1 to 3.0 mg/kg, CD4+ and CD8+ blood T cells expanded clonally by week 6.

Measured with immunoSEQ multiplex PCR; TCRdb has only the in-frame clones, and not every one. The sample includes 60,000 to 70,000 clones, roughly 80% seen only once; the top ten take roughly 2.5%. There are 14 residues in the CDR3. Germline CDR1 is SGHTA and CDR2 is FQGNSA. The germline V and J ends were trimmed by 4 bases and 6 bases, with 12 bases remaining between them. Regarding this clone: Its specificity is unknown.

The sequenced sample was CD4+ or CD8+ T cells sorted from blood, obtained in a trial of the OX40 agonist ivuxolimab. This chain uses TRBV7-2 with TRBJ2-2; weak D call: TRBD1 (6 bases). This clonotype originated in an adult with an advanced solid tumor such as melanoma, head and neck, liver or kidney cancer. The CDR3 sequence is CASSSIEGAGELFF. The CDR3, as DNA: TGTGCCAGCAGCTCAATCGAGGGGGCCGGGGAGCTGTTTTTT.